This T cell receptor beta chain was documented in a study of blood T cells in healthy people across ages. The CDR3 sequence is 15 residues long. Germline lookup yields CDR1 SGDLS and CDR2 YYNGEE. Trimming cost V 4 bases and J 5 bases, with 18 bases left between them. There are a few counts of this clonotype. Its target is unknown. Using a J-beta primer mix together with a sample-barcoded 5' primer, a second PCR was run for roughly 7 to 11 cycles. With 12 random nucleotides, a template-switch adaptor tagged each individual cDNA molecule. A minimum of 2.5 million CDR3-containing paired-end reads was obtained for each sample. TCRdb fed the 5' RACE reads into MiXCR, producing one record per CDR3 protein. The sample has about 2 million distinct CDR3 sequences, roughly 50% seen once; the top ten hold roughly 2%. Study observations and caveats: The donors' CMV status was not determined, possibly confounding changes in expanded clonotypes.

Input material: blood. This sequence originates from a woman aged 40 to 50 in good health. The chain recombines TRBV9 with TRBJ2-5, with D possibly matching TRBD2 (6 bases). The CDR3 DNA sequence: TGTGCCAGCAGCTTCGAGTGGGCAGGAGGGGAGACCCAGTACTTC. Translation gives CASSFEWAGGETQYF.